This T cell receptor beta chain emerged from a study of cytomegalovirus exposure and HLA in healthy donors. In the PCR, 60 Vbeta and 13 Jbeta primers were used. Assay used: immunoSEQ multiplex PCR; TCRdb lists only in-frame clones, some missing. The sample holds 53,000 or so clones. Study-wide points: Several of the most significant clusters were apparently associated with common viral pathogens in a later analysis.

V dropped 3 bases and J dropped 3 bases, with 12 bases sitting between them. This CDR3 has 15 amino acids. Germline CDR1 and CDR2: LNHDA and SQIVND (reference sequence). On this clone itself: The antigen is undetermined.

Sequencing used PBMCs. The chain combines TRBV19 with TRBJ2-4, with a possible D match to TRBD2 (5 bases). The sequence was obtained from a man younger than 30 in good health and CMV-seropositive. CDR3: CASSIGSDLKNIQYF. CDR3 DNA sequence: TGTGCCAGTAGTATTGGGAGCGACCTCAAAAACATTCAGTACTTC.